This TCR beta chain was captured by sequencing in a study of blood T cells in healthy people across ages. The CDR3 runs 15 residues. Germline values: CDR1 SGHVS, CDR2 FQNEAQ. Trimming at V came to 5 bases and at J to 7 bases, leaving 10 bases not matched to a gene. Combining a sample-barcoded 5' primer with a J-beta primer mix, a second PCR ran for about 6 to 11 cycles. TCRdb passed the 5' RACE reads through MiXCR, listing each CDR3 protein once. The sample carries hundreds of thousands of distinct CDR3 sequences, over 45% recorded once. This clonotype was sampled from a man younger than 40 in good health. The specimen was blood. The genes are TRBV7-8 and TRBJ2-1; the match to TRBD2 covers 8 bases. The CDR3 loop is CASSRAGDYRNEQFF. In DNA form, the CDR3 reads TGTGCCAGCAGCCGAGCGGGAGATTACAGGAATGAGCAGTTCTTC.